This passage covers 2 T cell receptor beta chains from one sample sequenced in a study of cytomegalovirus exposure and HLA in healthy donors. The PCR ran on 60 Vbeta and 13 Jbeta primers. Generated by immunoSEQ multiplex PCR, the TCRdb table keeps only in-frame clones and is missing some. Seen here are around 150,000 clones, roughly 76% observed once, and the top ten hold approximately 1.4%. The sequenced sample was PBMCs. The receptors originated from a man aged 55 to 70 in good health and CMV-seronegative.

The V call is TRBV28, the J call TRBJ2-5; D is ambiguous. The better agreement between TRBJ2-7 and the DNA end casts doubt on the J call. CDR3 size: 11 residues. Germline-derived CDR1 and CDR2 are MDHEN and SYDVKM. The CDR3 loop reads CASSLWNEQYF. CDR3 nucleotides: TGTGCCAGCAGTTTATGGAACGAGCAGTACTTC.

V usage is TRBV29-1 and J usage is TRBJ2-6; TRBD1 is a possible D gene (6 bases). Trimming took 5 bases from V and 2 from J, leaving 7 bases between them. Germline V gene data show CDR1 as SQVTM and CDR2 as ANQGSEA. CDR3 length: 13 residues. The CDR3 nucleotides read TGCAGCGTTCGACAGGCTGGGGCCAACGTCCTGACTTTC. Encoded protein: CSVRQAGANVLTF.